This TCR beta chain originates from a study of cytomegalovirus exposure and HLA in healthy donors. About the research overall: An earlier analysis identified 120 million or so unique TCR beta sequences in approximately 190 million T cells. Study-wide results and caveats: Presence/absence analyses took donor sequencing depth as roughly uniform. According to a later analysis, most TCR beta chains associated with CMV appeared HLA-restricted.

13 Jbeta primers and 60 Vbeta primers were used for the PCR. Original processing methods: In a later analysis, of around 80 million unique beta chains, roughly 11 million appeared in at least two donors. Here immunoSEQ multiplex PCR was the method, and the copy in TCRdb shows in-frame clones only, minus some. V, J and clone size are taken as reported in that table, and D and trimming were inferred from the DNA itself. Of roughly 190,000 clones in the sample, around 62% were seen once. V lost 5 bases and J 5 bases, leaving 16 bases between the germline ends. Germline CDR1 reads SGHRS; CDR2 reads YFSETQ. The CDR3 contains 14 residues. Comment on this clone: Its antigen remains unknown.

The rearrangement joins TRBV5-1 to TRBJ2-5, with D possibly being TRBD1 (6 bases). The receptor comes from a man between 35 and 55 years old in good health and CMV-seronegative. The material sequenced was PBMCs. The CDR3 spells CASRELRQGETQYF. For the CDR3, the DNA is TGCGCCAGCAGGGAGTTGCGTCAGGGGGAGACCCAGTACTTC.